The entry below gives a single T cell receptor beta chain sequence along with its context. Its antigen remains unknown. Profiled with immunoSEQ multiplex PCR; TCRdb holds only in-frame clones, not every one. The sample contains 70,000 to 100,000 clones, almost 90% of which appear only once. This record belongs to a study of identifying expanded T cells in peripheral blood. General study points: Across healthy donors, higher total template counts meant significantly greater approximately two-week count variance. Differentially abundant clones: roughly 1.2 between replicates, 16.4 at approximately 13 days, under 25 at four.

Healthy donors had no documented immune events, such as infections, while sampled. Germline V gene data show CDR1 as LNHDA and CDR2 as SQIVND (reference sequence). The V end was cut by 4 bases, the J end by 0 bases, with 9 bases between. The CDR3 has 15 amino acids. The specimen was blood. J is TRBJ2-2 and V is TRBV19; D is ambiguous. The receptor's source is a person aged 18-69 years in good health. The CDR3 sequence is CASSKRTTNTGELFF. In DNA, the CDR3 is TGTGCCAGTAGTAAGAGGACGACGAACACCGGGGAGCTGTTTTTT.